This T cell receptor (beta chain) was identified in a study of shared clonotypes between healthy human individuals. Across the whole study: Donors were two women and a few men aged 18 to 49. Study-level findings and limits: Larger estimated richness was generally recorded for naive subsets relative to memory subsets.

CDR1 KGHSH and CDR2 LQKENI come from the germline V gene. Trimming cost V 3 bases and J 2 bases, with 11 bases left between them. The CDR3 runs 15 residues. Remarks on this clone: Its cognate antigen is unknown.

Here immunoSEQ multiplex PCR was the method, and the copy in TCRdb shows in-frame clones only, minus some. The repertoire holds around 2.1 million clones, with approximately 96% as singletons. The split of CD4+ cells yielded CD45RA+ naive and CD45RA-negative memory subsets. The clonotype comes from a man between 18 and 35 years old in good health. The sequencing input was naive CD4+ T cells sorted from blood. The sample's subset: CD45RA+ positively selected. The chain employs TRBV18 and TRBJ1-3; D perhaps matches TRBD1 (5 bases). The CDR3, as DNA: TGTGCCAGCTCACCTTGGGACTCGGCTGGAAACACCATATATTTT. It yields the protein CASSPWDSAGNTIYF.